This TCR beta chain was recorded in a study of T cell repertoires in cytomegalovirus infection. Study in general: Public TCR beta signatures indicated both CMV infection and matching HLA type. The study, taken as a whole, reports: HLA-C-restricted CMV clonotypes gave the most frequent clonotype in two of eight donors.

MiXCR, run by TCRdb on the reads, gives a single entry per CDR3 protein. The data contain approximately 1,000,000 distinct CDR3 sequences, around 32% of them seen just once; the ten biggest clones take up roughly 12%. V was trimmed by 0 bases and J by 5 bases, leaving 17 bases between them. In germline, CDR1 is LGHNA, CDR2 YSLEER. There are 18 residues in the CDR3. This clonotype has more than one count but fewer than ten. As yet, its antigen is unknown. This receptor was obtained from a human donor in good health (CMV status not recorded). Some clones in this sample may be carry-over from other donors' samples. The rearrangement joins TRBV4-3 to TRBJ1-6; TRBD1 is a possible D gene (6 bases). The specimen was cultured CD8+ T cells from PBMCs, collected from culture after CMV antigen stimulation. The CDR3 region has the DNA TGCGCCAGCAGCCAAGAGAACGGGGTCGGGGACAATAATTCACCCCTCCACTTT. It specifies CASSQENGVGDNNSPLHF.